The 10 T cell receptor beta chains listed next were all sequenced from one sample in a study of blood T cell repertoires in COVID-19. Some clones are missing from TCRdb's copy, which holds only in-frame ones; the method was immunoSEQ multiplex PCR. The sample contains 150,000 or so clones, around 82% of which appear only once. Sequencing used peripheral blood. These receptors came from a human donor with acute or convalescent COVID-19. The donor label of this sample is uncertain.

The J gene is TRBJ1-3, the V gene TRBV6-5; possible D gene TRBD1, 5 bases. The germline gives CDR1 MNHEY, CDR2 SVGAGI. This CDR3 is built from 14 residues. The V and J ends lost 6 bases and 2 bases respectively, with 11 bases between them. DNA of the CDR3: TGTGCCAGCAGCTTACGGGGGACTGGAAACACCATATATTTT. This translates into CASSLRGTGNTIYF.

V usage is TRBV12-3 or TRBV12-4 and J usage is TRBJ2-3; D unresolved. Trimming cost V 2 bases and J 5 bases, with 5 bases left between them. The CDR3 totals 12 residues. The CDR3 protein is CASSLTGDTQYF. The CDR3, as DNA: TGTGCCAGCAGTTTAACGGGAGATACGCAGTATTTT.

This sequence joins TRBV12-3 or TRBV12-4 and TRBJ1-1; D ambiguous. CDR3 length: 11 amino acids. V dropped 0 bases and J dropped 6 bases, with 2 bases sitting between them. CDR3 in amino acids: CASSLASEAFF. In DNA form, the CDR3 reads TGTGCCAGCAGTTTAGCCTCTGAAGCTTTCTTT.

The gene calls are TRBV5-6 and TRBJ2-5, with D possibly matching TRBD1 (6 bases). The germline gives CDR1 SGHDT, CDR2 YYEEEE. V shed 1 base and J shed 4 bases, with 11 bases lying between them. The CDR3 length is 14 residues. CDR3 protein: CASSLYRAGETQYF. In nucleotides, the CDR3 is TGTGCCAGCAGCTTGTACAGGGCCGGAGAGACCCAGTACTTC.

This clone has only one observation. The V gene is TRBV19, the J gene TRBJ2-2, with TRBD2 matching 7 bases. The CDR3 loop spans 14 amino acids. Trimming at V came to 9 bases and at J to 5 bases, leaving 9 bases not matched to a gene. Germline loops: CDR1 LNHDA, CDR2 SQIVND (reference sequence). CDR3 loop: CASAGERRTGELFF. CDR3 bases: TGTGCCAGCGCGGGGGAACGACGGACCGGGGAGCTGTTTTTT.

V is TRBV7-6 and J is TRBJ2-7; 9 bases are shared with TRBD1. Germline V gives CDR1 SGHVS, CDR2 FNYEAQ. V lost 1 base and J lost 4; bases outside the gene matches: 14. The CDR3 extends over 18 amino acids. The CDR3 is CASSLEPNRGPRVYEQYF. DNA of the CDR3: TGTGCCAGCAGCTTAGAACCCAACAGGGGGCCCCGAGTGTACGAGCAGTACTTC. The full variable domain, its missing parts supplied by reference TRBV7-6 and TRBJ2-7, is GAGVSQSPRYKVTKRGQDVALRCDPISGHVSLYWYRQALGQGPEFLTYFNYEAQQDKSGLPNDRFSAERPEGSISTLTIQRTEQRDSAMYRCASSLEPNRGPRVYEQYFGPGTRLTVT.

This clone has only one observation. The V and J genes are TRBV6-5 and TRBJ1-6, with 10 positions matching TRBD1. After removal of 2 bases from V and 13 bases from J, the junction contained 8 bases not matched to a gene. Germline V gene sequence: CDR1 MNHEY, CDR2 SVGAGI. The CDR3 has 15 amino acids. CDR3 residues: CASSYQGQGTRPLHF. DNA for the CDR3: TGTGCCAGCAGTTACCAGGGACAGGGGACGAGGCCCCTCCACTTT.

The chain joins TRBV9 to TRBJ1-3, with 10 positions matching TRBD1. Germline lookup yields CDR1 SGDLS and CDR2 YYNGEE. Trimming cost V 4 bases and J 4 bases; bases outside gene matches: 8. The CDR3 runs 16 residues. The CDR3 region is CASSPRGQGNGNTIYF. DNA for the CDR3: TGTGCCAGCAGCCCACGGGGACAGGGGAACGGAAACACCATATATTTT.

This chain connects TRBV4-3 to TRBJ1-1; D remains ambiguous. This CDR3 region has 13 residues. The V end lost 6 bases, the J end lost 1 base, and 9 bases lay between the germline ends. CDR1 and CDR2 (germline): LGHNA, YSLEER. The CDR3 coding sequence is TGCGCCAGCAGTTCGACACGGAACACTGAAGCTTTCTTT. Protein: CASSSTRNTEAFF.

The gene calls are TRBV5-1 and TRBJ1-1; D is perhaps TRBD1 (6 bases). This CDR3 has 16 amino acids. Trimming took 1 base from V and 0 from J, leaving 13 bases between them. The germline V gene has CDR1 SGHRS and CDR2 YFSETQ. CDR3 bases: TGCGCCAGCAGCTTGCTCGGCGGGGGCCTGAACACTGAAGCTTTCTTT. This translates into CASSLLGGGLNTEAFF.